Here is one TCR beta chain with its context. Assay: immunoSEQ multiplex PCR; the TCRdb copy retains only in-frame clones and omits some. The sample consists of 80,000 to 90,000 clones, 84% of them appearing once. Trimming took 1 base from V and 5 from J, leaving 13 bases between them. The CDR3 is made up of 15 amino acids. Per the germline V gene, CDR1 is SGHTA and CDR2 is FQGTGA. This specimen belongs to a study of OX40 agonist ivuxolimab in advanced cancers. The TCR sequence derives from an adult with an advanced solid tumor such as melanoma, head and neck, liver or kidney cancer. Sequenced material: CD4+ or CD8+ T cells sorted from blood, taken in a trial of the OX40 agonist ivuxolimab. This chain connects TRBV7-3 to TRBJ2-3; D may be TRBD2 (6 bases). CDR3 loop: CASSLNGGAKDTQYF. DNA for the CDR3: TGTGCCAGCAGCTTAAATGGCGGGGCGAAAGATACGCAGTATTTT.